These T cell receptor beta chains were read from a single sample in a study of blood T cell repertoires in COVID-19. Clones were read by immunoSEQ multiplex PCR, and TCRdb kept only the in-frame ones, dropping some. The table records some 130,000 clones, around 87% of them present only once. Material for sequencing was peripheral blood. These receptors originate from a woman aged 55-69 years with acute or convalescent COVID-19. The CDR3 runs from the conserved cysteine through the conserved F or W. A D gene is named only where the DNA matches it firmly. Size values are once, few and many counts, or a class for expanded clones, and some rows have none.

DNA: TGTGCCAGCAGTTACGGGGCGGGGGGCGGATCGGAGCAGTTCTTC; CDR3: CASSYGAGGGSEQFF; D: TRBD2; J: TRBJ2-1; V: TRBV27; size: once
DNA: TGTGCCACCAGTGAGCTTCGCTTGGGACAACGGGACACTGAAGCTTTCTTT; CDR3: CATSELRLGQRDTEAFF; D: NA; J: TRBJ1-1; V: TRBV24-1; size: NA
DNA: TGTGCCAGCAGCATTAGTCCCAAATACGAGCAGTACTTC; CDR3: CASSISPKYEQYF; D: NA; J: TRBJ2-7; V: TRBV7-3; size: NA
DNA: TGTGCCACCAGTGACCCTCTAGTTGTCGAGCAGTTCTTC; CDR3: CATSDPLVVEQFF; D: NA; J: TRBJ2-1; V: TRBV24-1; size: NA
DNA: TGTGCCAGCAGTTTCCCCCCACAAACAGCTAACTATGGCTACACCTTC; CDR3: CASSFPPQTANYGYTF; D: NA; J: TRBJ1-2; V: TRBV27; size: NA
DNA: TGTGCCAGCAGCTTAGCGCTTACTGGACTGGGAAACACCATATATTTT; CDR3: CASSLALTGLGNTIYF; D: NA; J: TRBJ1-3; V: TRBV7-2; size: few
DNA: TGTGCCAGCAGTTTCCTGACAGGGGGCAGGAACATTCAGTACTTC; CDR3: CASSFLTGGRNIQYF; D: TRBD1; J: TRBJ2-4; V: TRBV28; size: NA
DNA: TGTGCCAGCTCACCAGGGGGGGAGGCTTTCTTT; CDR3: CASSPGGEAFF; D: NA; J: TRBJ1-1; V: TRBV18; size: NA
DNA: TGCGCCAGCAGCACCCGGACTAGCGGAGATACGCAGTATTTT; CDR3: CASSTRTSGDTQYF; D: TRBD2; J: TRBJ2-3; V: TRBV5-1; size: NA
DNA: TGTGCCAGCAGCTCTCAGGGGGAGACCCTCCACTTT; CDR3: CASSSQGETLHF; D: TRBD1; J: TRBJ1-6; V: TRBV3-1/TRBV3-2; size: NA
DNA: TGCAGCGTTGGGACTAGCGGTTACGAGCAGTACTTC; CDR3: CSVGTSGYEQYF; D: TRBD2; J: TRBJ2-7; V: TRBV29-1; size: NA
DNA: TGTGCCAGCAGCGTACCAGATGCTGGAAACACCATATATTTT; CDR3: CASSVPDAGNTIYF; D: NA; J: TRBJ1-3; V: TRBV9; size: once
DNA: TGTGCCAGCACCTCCCATTTCGACGGAGGGAGGAACTATGGCTACACCTTC; CDR3: CASTSHFDGGRNYGYTF; D: NA; J: TRBJ1-2; V: TRBV27; size: NA
DNA: TGTGCCAGCTCACCCGGGTTGGGCGGGACAGATACGCAGTATTTT; CDR3: CASSPGLGGTDTQYF; D: NA; J: TRBJ2-3; V: TRBV18; size: NA
DNA: TGTGCCAGCAGCCAAGATCTGGACAGGGGGCCAGCTTTCTTT; CDR3: CASSQDLDRGPAFF; D: TRBD1; J: TRBJ1-1; V: TRBV3-1/TRBV3-2; size: once
DNA: TGTGCCAGCAGCCCCCGGACACTCACCTACGAGCAGTACTTC; CDR3: CASSPRTLTYEQYF; D: NA; J: TRBJ2-7; V: TRBV5-8; size: NA
DNA: TGTGCCAGCAGTGATGTCGGGCTAGCCCATGAGCAGTTCTTC; CDR3: CASSDVGLAHEQFF; D: NA; J: TRBJ2-1; V: TRBV6-1; size: NA
DNA: TGCAGCGTAGGAGACAGGGGCTACGAGCAGTACTTC; CDR3: CSVGDRGYEQYF; D: TRBD1; J: TRBJ2-7; V: TRBV29-1; size: NA
DNA: TGTGCCAGTACCTTGGACAGCGTGCAGTACAATGAGCAGTTCTTC; CDR3: CASTLDSVQYNEQFF; D: NA; J: TRBJ2-1; V: TRBV19; size: NA
DNA: TGTGCCAGCAGCTTGGAACAGTACAATGAGCAGTTCTTC; CDR3: CASSLEQYNEQFF; D: NA; J: TRBJ2-1; V: TRBV5-4; size: NA
DNA: TGTGCCAGCAGCCCCCCCAGGACAGGGGGCGGCTACACCTTC; CDR3: CASSPPRTGGGYTF; D: TRBD1; J: TRBJ1-2; V: TRBV3-1/TRBV3-2; size: NA
DNA: TGTGCCAGCAGTTACGGACAGACTGCAACTAATGAAAAACTGTTTTTT; CDR3: CASSYGQTATNEKLFF; D: NA; J: TRBJ1-4; V: TRBV6-5; size: NA
DNA: TGTGCCAGCAGCGACTTACAGGGACTAGCGGATATCTACTTC; CDR3: CASSDLQGLADIYF; D: TRBD2; J: TRBJ2-7; V: TRBV28; size: NA
DNA: TGTGCCAGCAGCCAGGAGGGCCTCACAGATACGCAGTATTTT; CDR3: CASSQEGLTDTQYF; D: NA; J: TRBJ2-3; V: TRBV3-1/TRBV3-2; size: NA
DNA: TGTGCCAGCAGCCAAACCACTATTAGCGGCGATGAGCAGTTCTTC; CDR3: CASSQTTISGDEQFF; D: NA; J: TRBJ2-1; V: TRBV11-1; size: NA
DNA: TGTGCCAGTAGTATATCGGCTAACTATGGCTACACCTTC; CDR3: CASSISANYGYTF; D: NA; J: TRBJ1-2; V: TRBV19; size: NA
DNA: TGTGCCTGGAGTGTAGGTGGGGGCCTCAATGAGCAGTTCTTC; CDR3: CAWSVGGGLNEQFF; D: NA; J: TRBJ2-1; V: TRBV30; size: NA
DNA: TGTGCCAGCAGATCCCGGACTATTACCTGGCCTACGCAGTATTTT; CDR3: CASRSRTITWPTQYF; D: NA; J: TRBJ2-3; V: TRBV5-6; size: once
DNA: TGTGCCAGCAGCTTACTAGCGGGAGGACACAATGAGCAGTTCTTC; CDR3: CASSLLAGGHNEQFF; D: TRBD2; J: TRBJ2-1; V: TRBV7-9; size: NA
DNA: TGTGCCAGCAGCTCCCAGGGGATGGGCCAAGAGACCCAGTACTTC; CDR3: CASSSQGMGQETQYF; D: NA; J: TRBJ2-5; V: TRBV7-2; size: once
DNA: TGTGCCAGCAGAGAAGCGGGAATAGTATGGGAGACCCAGTACTTC; CDR3: CASREAGIVWETQYF; D: TRBD2; J: TRBJ2-5; V: TRBV7-9; size: NA
DNA: TGTGCCAGCAGCTTAGAAGACAGGGCCTTCTATGGCTACACCTTC; CDR3: CASSLEDRAFYGYTF; D: TRBD1; J: TRBJ1-2; V: TRBV11-2; size: NA
DNA: TGTGCCAGCAGCTTAAGGGGGCCGACGGGAGGGGAGAAGTATTTT; CDR3: CASSLRGPTGGEKYF; D: NA; J: TRBJ2-3; V: TRBV7-9; size: NA